The entry that follows covers one T cell receptor beta chain sequence. Germline V gene sequence: CDR1 LNHDA, CDR2 SQIVND (reference sequence). The CDR3 is 16 amino acids. V lost 0 bases, J lost 7 bases, and 7 bases stayed unmatched. This entry is derived from a study of blood T cell repertoires in COVID-19. About the study: Sites in the United States, Italy and Spain provided acute and convalescent COVID-19 samples. In each case, the material was cDNA or gDNA derived from T cells, B-cell-depleted T cells, or PBMCs.

Original analysis: Counts of nucleated cells, estimated from reference gene primer amplification, were obtained. Clones were sequenced by immunoSEQ multiplex PCR, and TCRdb holds only the in-frame ones, with some missing. V and J calls and clone size are those listed in that table; D and trimming were worked out from the DNA. Found here are tens of thousands of clones, approximately 80% of them singletons; the top ten hold roughly two fifths. This chain joins TRBV19 and TRBJ2-2; 8 bases map to TRBD1. Sequenced: peripheral blood. This clonotype was obtained from an older man with acute or convalescent COVID-19. DNA of the CDR3: TGTGCCAGTAGTATAGAGGCTTCAGGGGGCGGCGGGGAGCTGTTTTTT. Translating gives CASSIEASGGGGELFF. The full variable domain, with the rest looked up from reference TRBV19 and TRBJ2-2, is DGGITQSPKYLFRKEGQNVTLSCEQNLNHDAMYWYRQDPGQGLRLIYYSQIVNDFQKGDIAEGYSVSREKKESFPLTVTSAQKNPTAFYLCASSIEASGGGGELFFGEGSRLTVL.